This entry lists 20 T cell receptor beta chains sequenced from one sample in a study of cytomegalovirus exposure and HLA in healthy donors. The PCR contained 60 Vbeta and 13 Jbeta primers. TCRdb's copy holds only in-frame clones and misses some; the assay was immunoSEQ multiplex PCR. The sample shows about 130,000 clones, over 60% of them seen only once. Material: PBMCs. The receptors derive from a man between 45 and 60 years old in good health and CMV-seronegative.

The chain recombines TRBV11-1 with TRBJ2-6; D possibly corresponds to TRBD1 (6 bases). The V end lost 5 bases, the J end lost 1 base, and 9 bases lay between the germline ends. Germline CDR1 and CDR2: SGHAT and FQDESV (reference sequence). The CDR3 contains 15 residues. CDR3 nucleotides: TGTGCCAGCAGCGTTGACAGGTCTGGGGCCAACGTCCTGACTTTC. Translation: CASSVDRSGANVLTF.

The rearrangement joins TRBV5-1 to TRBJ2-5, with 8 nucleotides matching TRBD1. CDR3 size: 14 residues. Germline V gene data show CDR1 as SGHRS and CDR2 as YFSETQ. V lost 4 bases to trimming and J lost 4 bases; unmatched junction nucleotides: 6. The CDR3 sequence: CASSPRGRGETQYF. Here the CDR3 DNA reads TGCGCCAGCAGCCCCAGGGGGCGTGGAGAGACCCAGTACTTC.

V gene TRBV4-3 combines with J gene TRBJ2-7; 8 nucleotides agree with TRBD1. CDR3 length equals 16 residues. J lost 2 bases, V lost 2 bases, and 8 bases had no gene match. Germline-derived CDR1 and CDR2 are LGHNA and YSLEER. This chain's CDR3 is CASSQQSTGEAYEQYF. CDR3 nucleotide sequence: TGCGCCAGCAGCCAACAATCGACAGGGGAAGCCTACGAGCAGTACTTC.

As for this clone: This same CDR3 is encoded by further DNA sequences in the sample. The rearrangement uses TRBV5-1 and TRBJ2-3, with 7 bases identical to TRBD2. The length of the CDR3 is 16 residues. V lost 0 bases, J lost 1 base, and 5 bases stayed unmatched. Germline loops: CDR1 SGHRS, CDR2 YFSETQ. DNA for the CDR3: TGCGCCAGCAGCTTGGCCGGGAGCGGGGGCACAGATACGCAGTATTTT. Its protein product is CASSLAGSGGTDTQYF. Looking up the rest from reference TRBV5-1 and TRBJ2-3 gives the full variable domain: KAGVTQTPRYLIKTRGQQVTLSCSPISGHRSVSWYQQTPGQGLQFLFEYFSETQRNKGNFPGRFSGRQFSNSRSEMNVSTLELGDSALYLCASSLAGSGGTDTQYFGPGTRLTVL.

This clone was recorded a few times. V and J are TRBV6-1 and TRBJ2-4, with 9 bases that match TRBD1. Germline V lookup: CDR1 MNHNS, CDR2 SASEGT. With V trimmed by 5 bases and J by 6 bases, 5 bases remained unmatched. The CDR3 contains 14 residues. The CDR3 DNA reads TGTGCCAGCAGTAAAGAGGGACAGGGAAACATTCAGTACTTC. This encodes CASSKEGQGNIQYF.

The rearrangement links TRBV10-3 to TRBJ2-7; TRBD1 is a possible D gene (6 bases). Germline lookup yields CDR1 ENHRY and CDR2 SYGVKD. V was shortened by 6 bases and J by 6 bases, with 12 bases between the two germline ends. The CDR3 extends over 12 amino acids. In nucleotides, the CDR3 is TGTGCCATCAGCCCCACAGGGACCGAGCAGTACTTC. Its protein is CAISPTGTEQYF.

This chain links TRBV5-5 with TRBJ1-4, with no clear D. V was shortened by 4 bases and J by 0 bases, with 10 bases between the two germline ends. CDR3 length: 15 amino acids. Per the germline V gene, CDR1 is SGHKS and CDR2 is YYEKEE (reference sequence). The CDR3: CASSPGLATNEKLFF. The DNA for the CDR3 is TGTGCCAGCAGCCCAGGACTAGCAACTAATGAAAAACTGTTTTTT.

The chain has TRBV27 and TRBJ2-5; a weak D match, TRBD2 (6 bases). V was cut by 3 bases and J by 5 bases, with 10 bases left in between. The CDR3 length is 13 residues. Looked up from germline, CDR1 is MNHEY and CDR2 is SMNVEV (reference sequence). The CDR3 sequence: CASSFLREETQYF. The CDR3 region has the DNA TGTGCCAGCAGTTTTCTCCGGGAGGAGACCCAGTACTTC.

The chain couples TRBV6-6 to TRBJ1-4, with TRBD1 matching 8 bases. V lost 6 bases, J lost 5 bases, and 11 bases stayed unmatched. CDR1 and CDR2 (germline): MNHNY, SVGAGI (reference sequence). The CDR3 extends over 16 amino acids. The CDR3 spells CASRVGWTGPNEKLFF. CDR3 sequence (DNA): TGTGCCAGCAGGGTGGGATGGACAGGGCCCAATGAAAAACTGTTTTTT.

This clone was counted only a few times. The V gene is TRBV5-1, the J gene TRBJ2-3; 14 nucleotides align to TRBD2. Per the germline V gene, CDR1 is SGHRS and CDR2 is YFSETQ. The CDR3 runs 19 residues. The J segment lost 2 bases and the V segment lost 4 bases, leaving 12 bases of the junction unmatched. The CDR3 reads CASSNRAGLAGGITDTQYF. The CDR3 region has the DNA TGCGCCAGCAGCAACAGGGCCGGACTAGCGGGGGGAATCACAGATACGCAGTATTTT.

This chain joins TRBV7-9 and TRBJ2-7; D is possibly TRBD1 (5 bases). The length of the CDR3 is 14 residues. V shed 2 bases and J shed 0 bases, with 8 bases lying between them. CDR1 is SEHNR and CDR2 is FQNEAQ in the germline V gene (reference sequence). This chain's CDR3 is CASSLQGDSYEQYF. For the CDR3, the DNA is TGTGCCAGCAGCTTACAGGGCGACTCCTACGAGCAGTACTTC.

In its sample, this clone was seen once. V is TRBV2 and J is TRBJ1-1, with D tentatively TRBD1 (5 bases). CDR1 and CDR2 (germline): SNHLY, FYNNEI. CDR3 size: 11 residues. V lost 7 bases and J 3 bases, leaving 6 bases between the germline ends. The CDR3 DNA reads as TGTGCCAGCACCAGGGACACTGAAGCTTTCTTT. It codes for CASTRDTEAFF.

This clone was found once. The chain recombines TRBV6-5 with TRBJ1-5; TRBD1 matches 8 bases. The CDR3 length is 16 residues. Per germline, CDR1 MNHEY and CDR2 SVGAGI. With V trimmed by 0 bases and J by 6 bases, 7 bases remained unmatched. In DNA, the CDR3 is TGTGCCAGCAGTTACTCGGGACAGGAAGGAGGTCAGCCCCAGCATTTT. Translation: CASSYSGQEGGQPQHF.

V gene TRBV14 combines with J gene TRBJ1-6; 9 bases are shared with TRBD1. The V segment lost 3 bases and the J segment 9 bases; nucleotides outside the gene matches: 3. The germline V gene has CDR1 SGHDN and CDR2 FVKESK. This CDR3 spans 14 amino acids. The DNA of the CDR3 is TGTGCCAGCAGCCAGTGGACAGGGGCTTCACCCCTCCACTTT. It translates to CASSQWTGASPLHF.

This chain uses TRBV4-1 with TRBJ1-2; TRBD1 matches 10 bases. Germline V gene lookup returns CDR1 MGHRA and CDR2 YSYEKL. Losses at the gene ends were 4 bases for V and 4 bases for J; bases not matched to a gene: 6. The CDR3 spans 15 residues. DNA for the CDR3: TGCGCCAGCAGCCGGCCGACAGGGGGCGGCTATGGCTACACCTTC. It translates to CASSRPTGGGYGYTF.

CDR3 bases: TGTGCCAGCAGCTTGGAAGGGGCTCGTTATGGCTACACCTTC. This translates into CASSLEGARYGYTF. This chain links TRBV5-4 with TRBJ1-2; possible D gene TRBD1, 5 bases. CDR3 length: 14 residues. From germline, CDR1 is SGHNT and CDR2 YYREEE (reference sequence). The ends were cut back, 0 bases at V and 5 bases at J, with 11 bases in the middle.

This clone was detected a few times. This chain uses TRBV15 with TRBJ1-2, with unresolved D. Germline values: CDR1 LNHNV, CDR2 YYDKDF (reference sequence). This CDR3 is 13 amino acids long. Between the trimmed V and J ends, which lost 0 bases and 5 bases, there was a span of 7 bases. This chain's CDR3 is CATSRESDYGYTF. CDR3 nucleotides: TGTGCCACCAGCAGAGAATCAGATTATGGCTACACCTTC.

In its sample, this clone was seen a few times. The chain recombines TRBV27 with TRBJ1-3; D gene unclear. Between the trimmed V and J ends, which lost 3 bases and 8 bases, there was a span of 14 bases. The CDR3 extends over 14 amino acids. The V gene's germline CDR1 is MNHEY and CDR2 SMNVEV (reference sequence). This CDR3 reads CASSLVSGLDTIYF. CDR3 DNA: TGTGCCAGCAGTTTGGTCAGCGGTCTGGACACCATATATTTT.

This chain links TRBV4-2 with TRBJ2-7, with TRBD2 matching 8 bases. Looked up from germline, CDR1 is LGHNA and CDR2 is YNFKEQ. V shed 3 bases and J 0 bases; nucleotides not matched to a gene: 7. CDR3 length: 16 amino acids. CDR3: CASSQDSGTFSYEQYF. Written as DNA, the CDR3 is TGTGCCAGCAGCCAGGATAGCGGGACCTTCTCCTACGAGCAGTACTTC.

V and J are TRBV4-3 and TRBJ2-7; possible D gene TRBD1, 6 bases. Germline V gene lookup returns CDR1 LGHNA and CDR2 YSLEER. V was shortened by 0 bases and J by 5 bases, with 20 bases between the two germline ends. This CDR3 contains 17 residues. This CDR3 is CASSQDSGVGGRDEQYF. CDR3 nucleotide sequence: TGCGCCAGCAGCCAAGATTCAGGGGTGGGCGGTCGGGACGAGCAGTACTTC.